These 27 T cell receptor beta chains came from one sample sequenced in a study of blood T cell repertoires in COVID-19. Here immunoSEQ multiplex PCR was the method, and the copy in TCRdb shows in-frame clones only, minus some. The sample carries fewer than 200,000 clones, over 80% recorded once. Sequencing input: peripheral blood. The source is a woman in her forties or fifties with acute or convalescent COVID-19.

The rearrangement joins TRBV7-2 to TRBJ2-2; TRBD2 might be the D (6 bases). V was shortened by 1 base and J by 4 bases, with 10 bases between the two germline ends. Germline CDR1 reads SGHTA; CDR2 reads FQGNSA. CDR3 length: 15 amino acids. DNA of the CDR3: TGTGCCAGCAGCTTAGGGCAGGGAGGCACCGGGGAGCTGTTTTTT. Protein sequence: CASSLGQGGTGELFF.

The chain carries TRBV7-2 and TRBJ2-1, with 8 bases that match TRBD2. The CDR3 covers 13 residues. V lost 8 bases and J lost 6; bases outside the gene matches: 6. Germline CDR1 is SGHTA and CDR2 is FQGNSA. The CDR3 region has the DNA TGTGCCAGCTTTAGCGGGGTGGTCAATGAGCAGTTCTTC. Amino acid sequence: CASFSGVVNEQFF.

Comments on this clone: The sample holds other DNA sequences that translate to the same CDR3. CDR3 sequence (DNA): TGCGCCAGCAGCTTGGCTAACACTGAAGCTTTCTTT. It codes for CASSLANTEAFF. The chain joins TRBV5-1 to TRBJ1-1; no reliable D call. The ends were cut back, 0 bases at V and 2 bases at J, with 2 bases in the middle. In germline, CDR1 is SGHRS, CDR2 YFSETQ. CDR3 length: 12 amino acids.

The chain couples TRBV3-1 (or the pseudogene TRBV3-2) to TRBJ1-2, with D possibly being TRBD1 (6 bases). Per germline, CDR1 LGHDT and CDR2 YNNKEL (reference sequence). V dropped 2 bases and J dropped 8 bases, with 15 bases sitting between them. The CDR3 loop spans 14 amino acids. The CDR3 DNA reads TGTGCCAGCAGCCAACAGGGGACCTTGCGGGGCTACACCTTC. This translates into CASSQQGTLRGYTF.

V and J are TRBV29-1 and TRBJ2-1; D not resolved. CDR3 length equals 14 residues. Trimming cost V 5 bases and J 3 bases, with 14 bases left between them. Per the germline V gene, CDR1 is SQVTM and CDR2 is ANQGSEA. The CDR3: CSVPTRTIYNEQFF. For the CDR3, the DNA is TGCAGCGTTCCAACCAGAACTATCTACAATGAGCAGTTCTTC.

This clone occurred once. The chain employs TRBV19 and TRBJ2-7, with a possible D match to TRBD2 (6 bases). The germline V gene has CDR1 LNHDA and CDR2 SQIVND (reference sequence). This CDR3 spans 14 amino acids. With 3 bases removed from V and 3 bases from J, the gap between germline ends came to 12 bases. CDR3 sequence: CASSIGGTFYEQYF. The CDR3 DNA reads as TGTGCCAGTAGTATCGGCGGGACCTTCTACGAGCAGTACTTC.

The chain carries TRBV24-1 and TRBJ1-2; 10 positions match TRBD1. The CDR3 extends over 14 amino acids. The J segment lost 6 bases and the V segment lost 4 bases, leaving 4 bases of the junction unmatched. Germline V gene sequence: CDR1 KGHDR, CDR2 SFDVKD. The CDR3 DNA reads TGTGCCACCAGTGACGGGGACAGGGGCAATGGCTACACCTTC. It yields the protein CATSDGDRGNGYTF.

J is TRBJ2-7 and V is TRBV7-2, with 8 bases lining up with TRBD2. The CDR3 extends over 14 amino acids. Germline V gene sequence: CDR1 SGHTA, CDR2 FQGNSA. The trim removed 5 bases at V and 3 bases at J, leaving 6 bases unmatched. The DNA for the CDR3 is TGTGCCAGCAGCCCCCGGGAGGGCCACTACGAGCAGTACTTC. Its translation: CASSPREGHYEQYF.

The V call is TRBV20-1, the J call TRBJ2-3, with unresolved D. Germline-derived CDR1 and CDR2 are DFQATT and SNEGSKA (reference sequence). The CDR3 contains 13 residues. Trimming removed 3 bases from V and 3 bases from J, with 10 bases in between. In nucleotides, the CDR3 is TGCAGTGCTAGTTACCCCGGGACAGATACGCAGTATTTT. Residues: CSASYPGTDTQYF.

The chain links TRBV7-9 to TRBJ2-3; 13 bases fit TRBD2. The V gene's germline CDR1 is SEHNR and CDR2 FQNEAQ (reference sequence). V shed 4 bases, J shed 6 bases, and the junction held 7 bases outside the gene matches. The CDR3 has 16 amino acids. CDR3 DNA: TGTGCCAGCAGCTCCGGGACTAGCGGGGATTTGGATACGCAGTATTTT. Amino acid sequence: CASSSGTSGDLDTQYF.

The rearrangement joins TRBV4-1 to TRBJ1-2; the D is unclear. CDR1 is MGHRA, CDR2 YSYEKL, per germline. With 1 base removed from V and 7 bases from J, the gap between germline ends came to 10 bases. CDR3 size: 13 residues. CDR3 bases: TGCGCCAGCAGCCAAGGGGAGTGGTTTGGCTACACCTTC. Its protein product is CASSQGEWFGYTF.

V and J are TRBV19 and TRBJ2-3, with TRBD2 identical over 12 bases. The CDR3 totals 14 residues. Germline trimming cut 5 bases from V and 8 bases from J; bases unmatched to any gene: 5. Germline values: CDR1 LNHDA, CDR2 SQIVND (reference sequence). The CDR3 DNA is TGTGCCAGTAGTGCTAGCGGGGGGGTCGGTACGCAGTATTTT. This gives the protein CASSASGGVGTQYF.

V usage is TRBV3-1 (or the pseudogene TRBV3-2) and J usage is TRBJ1-6, with D perhaps TRBD1 (6 bases). The CDR3 is 15 amino acids. Trimming stripped 0 bases from V and 9 bases from J, with 12 bases between. Germline V gives CDR1 LGHDT, CDR2 YNNKEL (reference sequence). CDR3 protein: CASSQDAGGGSPLHF. In nucleotides, the CDR3 is TGTGCCAGCAGCCAAGATGCGGGGGGCGGTTCACCCCTCCACTTT.

This clone was detected only a few times. V gene TRBV11-2 combines with J gene TRBJ1-1; TRBD1 might be the D (6 bases). The CDR3 consists of 15 residues. V was trimmed by 5 bases and J by 7 bases, leaving 20 bases between them. Per germline, CDR1 SGHAT and CDR2 FQNNGV. CDR3 protein: CASSRPSGAALEAFF. Here the CDR3 DNA reads TGTGCCAGCAGCCGTCCCTCAGGGGCCGCCCTTGAAGCTTTCTTT.

This chain joins TRBV18 and TRBJ2-7; 12 bases map to TRBD2. This CDR3 contains 16 residues. Germline V gene sequence: CDR1 KGHSH, CDR2 LQKENI. Trimming cost V 5 bases and J 5 bases; bases outside gene matches: 10. CDR3 DNA sequence: TGTGCCAGCTCAGCTCTCTTGACTAGCGGGAGAGACGAGCAGTACTTC. Translation: CASSALLTSGRDEQYF. Supplemented by reference TRBV18 and TRBJ2-7, the full variable domain reads NAGVMQNPRHLVRRRGQEARLRCSPMKGHSHVYWYRQLPEEGLKFMVYLQKENIIDESGMPKERFSAEFPKEGPSILRIQQVVRGDSAAYFCASSALLTSGRDEQYFGPGTRLTVT.

The V and J genes are TRBV24-1 and TRBJ2-3, with D possibly being TRBD2 (6 bases). Trimming took 5 bases from V and 5 from J, leaving 13 bases between them. The germline gives CDR1 KGHDR, CDR2 SFDVKD. CDR3 length equals 14 residues. CDR3 loop: CATSGGRLGDTQYF. The CDR3 nucleotides are TGTGCCACCAGTGGAGGGAGGCTTGGAGATACGCAGTATTTT.

The chain joins TRBV4-3 to TRBJ2-7; TRBD2 is a possible D gene (5 bases). V was pared by 0 bases and J by 2 bases, with 8 bases between. This CDR3 spans 14 amino acids. Germline lookup yields CDR1 LGHNA and CDR2 YSLEER. CDR3 nucleotides: TGCGCCAGCAGCCAAGATATCGGGACCTACGAGCAGTACTTC. Protein sequence: CASSQDIGTYEQYF.

This chain joins TRBV28 and TRBJ1-2; weak D call: TRBD1 (6 bases). The CDR3 consists of 15 residues. CDR1 is MDHEN, CDR2 SYDVKM, per germline. Trimming took 3 bases from V and 0 from J, leaving 11 bases between them. CDR3 coding DNA: TGTGCCAGCAGTTTGGGGGGGGCCGCTAACTATGGCTACACCTTC. It specifies CASSLGGAANYGYTF.

The V and J genes are TRBV19 and TRBJ1-5; no clear D gene. Trimming pared 3 bases from V and 0 bases from J, leaving 9 bases between. Germline assignment: CDR1 LNHDA and CDR2 SQIVND (reference sequence). The CDR3 is 15 residues long. CDR3 region: CASSIEADSNQPQHF. As DNA, the CDR3 is TGTGCCAGTAGTATTGAGGCGGATAGCAATCAGCCCCAGCATTTT.

The chain links TRBV5-1 to TRBJ1-1; 9 bases match TRBD1. V lost 0 bases to trimming and J lost 6 bases; unmatched junction nucleotides: 3. Germline V gene lookup returns CDR1 SGHRS and CDR2 YFSETQ. The CDR3 is 14 amino acids. As DNA, the CDR3 is TGCGCCAGCAGCTTGGGACAGGGGGGAGCTGAAGCTTTCTTT. It is translated as CASSLGQGGAEAFF.

J is TRBJ2-7 and V is TRBV30, with 9 bases aligning to TRBD1. This CDR3 spans 13 amino acids. Germline trimming cut 2 bases from V and 6 bases from J; bases unmatched to any gene: 5. The V gene's germline CDR1 is GTSNPN and CDR2 SVGIG (reference sequence). CDR3 in amino acids: CAWSPQTGGEQYF. The DNA for the CDR3 is TGTGCCTGGAGTCCCCAGACAGGGGGCGAGCAGTACTTC.

The chain is built from TRBV5-4 and TRBJ2-7; D is possibly TRBD2 (7 bases). V gave up 1 base and J gave up 7 bases, with 12 bases separating them. CDR3 length equals 13 residues. CDR1 and CDR2 from the germline V gene are SGHNT and YYREEE (reference sequence). The CDR3 loop reads CASSLYGGTEQYF. CDR3 nucleotide sequence: TGTGCCAGCAGCTTGTACGGGGGGACAGAGCAGTACTTC. Based on the CDR3 plus reference TRBV5-4 and TRBJ2-7, the full variable domain is ETGVTQSPTHLIKTRGQQVTLRCSSQSGHNTVSWYQQALGQGPQFIFQYYREEENGRGNFPPRFSGLQFPNYSSELNVNALELDDSALYLCASSLYGGTEQYFGPGTRLTVT.

V gene TRBV10-3 combines with J gene TRBJ1-6; TRBD1 is a possible D gene (6 bases). Trimming stripped 3 bases from V and 4 bases from J, with 13 bases between. The CDR3 contains 16 residues. Germline V gene sequence: CDR1 ENHRY, CDR2 SYGVKD. The CDR3 loop reads CAISDRGGQYNSPLHF. CDR3 nucleotides: TGTGCCATCAGTGACAGGGGCGGCCAATATAATTCACCCCTCCACTTT.

This chain connects TRBV4-3 to TRBJ1-6; D perhaps matches TRBD1 (5 bases). The germline CDR1 and CDR2 sequences are LGHNA and YSLEER. V lost 1 base and J 10 bases, leaving 20 bases between the germline ends. This CDR3 has 17 amino acids. The CDR3 is CASSQVVGDSGLSPLHF. The CDR3 DNA reads TGCGCCAGCAGCCAAGTAGTTGGGGACTCGGGATTGTCACCCCTCCACTTT.

V gene TRBV11-2 combines with J gene TRBJ2-5; 8 bases map to TRBD2. The CDR3 covers 16 residues. The germline V gene encodes CDR1 SGHAT and CDR2 FQNNGV. V dropped 5 bases and J dropped 10; count of bases not matched to a gene: 18. CDR3 DNA: TGTGCCAGCAGCCCCCTGTCGGGGGGGGCAAGATGGGGCCAGTACTTC. It encodes CASSPLSGGARWGQYF.

The chain has TRBV19 and TRBJ1-2; the D is unclear. CDR3 length: 11 residues. Germline lookup yields CDR1 LNHDA and CDR2 SQIVND (reference sequence). Trimming cost V 10 bases and J 8 bases, with 14 bases left between them. The CDR3 loop reads CATSTGWGYTF. The CDR3 nucleotides read TGTGCCACCTCGACCGGGTGGGGCTACACCTTC. The entire variable domain, with the rest obtained from reference TRBV19 and TRBJ1-2, is as follows: DGGITQSPKYLFRKEGQNVTLSCEQNLNHDAMYWYRQDPGQGLRLIYYSQIVNDFQKGDIAEGYSVSREKKESFPLTVTSAQKNPTAFYLCATSTGWGYTFGSGTRLTVV.

V gene TRBV6-2 or TRBV6-3 combines with J gene TRBJ1-1, with 10 bases fitting TRBD1. The V and J ends lost 6 bases and 4 bases, in that order; junction bases with no gene match: 5. The CDR3 has 14 amino acids. Per the germline V gene, CDR1 is MNHEY and CDR2 is SVGEGT. The CDR3 here is CASSRGQGITEAFF. CDR3 bases: TGTGCCAGCAGCCGGGGACAGGGGATCACTGAAGCTTTCTTT.